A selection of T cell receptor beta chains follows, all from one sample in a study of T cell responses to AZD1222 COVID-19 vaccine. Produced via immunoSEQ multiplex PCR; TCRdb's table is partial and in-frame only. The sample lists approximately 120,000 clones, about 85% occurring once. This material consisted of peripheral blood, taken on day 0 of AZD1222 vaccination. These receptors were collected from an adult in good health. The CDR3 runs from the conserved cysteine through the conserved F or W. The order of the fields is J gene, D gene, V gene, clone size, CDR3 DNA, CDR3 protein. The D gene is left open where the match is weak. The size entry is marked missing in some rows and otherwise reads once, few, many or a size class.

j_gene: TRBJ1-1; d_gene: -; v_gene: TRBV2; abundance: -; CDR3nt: TGTGCCAGCACCAAGGGGGAGAACACTGAAGCTTTCTTT; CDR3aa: CASTKGENTEAFF
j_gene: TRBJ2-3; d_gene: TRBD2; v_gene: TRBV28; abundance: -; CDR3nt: TGTGCCAGCAGTTCGCCAGGGACTAGCGGGAGCACAGATACGCAGTATTTT; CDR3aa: CASSSPGTSGSTDTQYF
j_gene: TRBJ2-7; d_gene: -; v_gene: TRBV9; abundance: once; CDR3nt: TGTGCCAGCAGCCCCGGGACACCCTCCTACGAGCAGTACTTC; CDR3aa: CASSPGTPSYEQYF
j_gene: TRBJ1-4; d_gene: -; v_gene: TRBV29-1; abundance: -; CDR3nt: TGCAGCGTTGGGGCAGGGGATAATGAAAAACTGTTTTTT; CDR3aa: CSVGAGDNEKLFF
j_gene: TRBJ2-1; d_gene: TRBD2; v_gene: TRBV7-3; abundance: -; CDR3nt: TGTGCCAGCAGCTTATGGGCGGGGGCCTACAATGAGCAGTTCTTC; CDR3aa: CASSLWAGAYNEQFF
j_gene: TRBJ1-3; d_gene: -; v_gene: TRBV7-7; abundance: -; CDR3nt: TGTGCCAGCAGCCAAAATTCTGGAAACACCATATATTTT; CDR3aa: CASSQNSGNTIYF
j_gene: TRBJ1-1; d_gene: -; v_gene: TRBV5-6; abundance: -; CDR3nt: TGTGCCAGCAGCTTGGGTGCAGGGATGAACACTGAAGCTTTCTTT; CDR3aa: CASSLGAGMNTEAFF
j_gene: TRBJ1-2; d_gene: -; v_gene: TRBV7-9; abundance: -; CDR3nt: TGTGCCAGCAGCCAGGGGAACTATGGCTACACCTTC; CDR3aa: CASSQGNYGYTF
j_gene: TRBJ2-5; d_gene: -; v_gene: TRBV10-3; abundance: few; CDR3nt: TGTGCCATCAGTGAGTCGGAGACCCAGTACTTC; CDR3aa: CAISESETQYF
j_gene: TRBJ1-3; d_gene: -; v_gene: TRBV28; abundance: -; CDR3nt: TGTGCTGGCACCCTGCACGAAGGTGCCGGAAACACCATATATTTT; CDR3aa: CAGTLHEGAGNTIYF
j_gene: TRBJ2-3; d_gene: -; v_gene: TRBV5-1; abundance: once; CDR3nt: TGCGCCAGCAGCTTGGGTTGGGACACAGATACGCAGTATTTT; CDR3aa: CASSLGWDTDTQYF
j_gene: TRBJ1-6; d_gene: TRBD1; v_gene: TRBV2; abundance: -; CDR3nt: TGTGCCAGCAGTAGAAGTCCCACAACAGGGGATTGGGGTTCACCCCTCCACTTT; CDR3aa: CASSRSPTTGDWGSPLHF
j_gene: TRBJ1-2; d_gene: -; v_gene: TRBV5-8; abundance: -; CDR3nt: TGTGCCAGCAGCTTGGCCATTTGGCAGACTAACTATGGCTACACCTTC; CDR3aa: CASSLAIWQTNYGYTF
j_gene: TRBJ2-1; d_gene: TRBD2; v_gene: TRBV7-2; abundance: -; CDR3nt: TGTGCCAGCAGCTTACTAGGACTAGCGGGGGGGAATGAGCAGTTCTTC; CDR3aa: CASSLLGLAGGNEQFF
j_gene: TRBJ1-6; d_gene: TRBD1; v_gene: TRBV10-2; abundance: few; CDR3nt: TGCGCCAGCAGGGCGACAGGGGGCTTAAATTCACCCCTCCACTTT; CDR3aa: CASRATGGLNSPLHF
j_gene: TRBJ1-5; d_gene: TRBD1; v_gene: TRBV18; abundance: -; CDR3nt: TGTGCCAGCTCACCTCGACAGGGCGATCAGCCCCAGCATTTT; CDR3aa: CASSPRQGDQPQHF
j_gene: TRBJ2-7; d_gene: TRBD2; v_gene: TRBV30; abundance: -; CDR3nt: TGTGCCTGGAGTGCAGGACTAGCGGGCCCCCGGGGCTACGAGCAGTACTTC; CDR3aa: CAWSAGLAGPRGYEQYF